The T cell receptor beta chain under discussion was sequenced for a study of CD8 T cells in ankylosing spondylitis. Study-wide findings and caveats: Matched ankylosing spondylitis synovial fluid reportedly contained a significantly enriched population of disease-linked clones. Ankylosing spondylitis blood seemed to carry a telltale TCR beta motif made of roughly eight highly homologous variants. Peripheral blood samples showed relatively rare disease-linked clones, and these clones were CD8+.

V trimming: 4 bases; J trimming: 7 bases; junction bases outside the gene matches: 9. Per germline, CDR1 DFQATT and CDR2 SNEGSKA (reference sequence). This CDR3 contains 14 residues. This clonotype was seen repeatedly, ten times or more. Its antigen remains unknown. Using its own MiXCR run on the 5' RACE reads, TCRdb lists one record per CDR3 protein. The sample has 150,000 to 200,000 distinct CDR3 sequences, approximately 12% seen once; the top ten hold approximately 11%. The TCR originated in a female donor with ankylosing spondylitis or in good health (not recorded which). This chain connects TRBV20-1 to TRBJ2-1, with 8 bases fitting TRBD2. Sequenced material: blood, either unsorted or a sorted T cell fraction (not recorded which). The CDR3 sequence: CSAIRSGSRNEQFF. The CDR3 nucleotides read TGCAGTGCTATACGGAGCGGGAGTAGGAATGAGCAGTTCTTC.